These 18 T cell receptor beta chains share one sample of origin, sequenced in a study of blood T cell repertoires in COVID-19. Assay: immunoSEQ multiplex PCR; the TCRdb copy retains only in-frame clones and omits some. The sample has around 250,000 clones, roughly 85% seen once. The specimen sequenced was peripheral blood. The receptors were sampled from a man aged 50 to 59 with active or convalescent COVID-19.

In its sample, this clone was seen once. The CDR3 nucleotides are TGCGCCAGCAGCTCCCGGGACAGGGGGACTATGAACACTGAAGCTTTCTTT. It specifies CASSSRDRGTMNTEAFF. This chain connects TRBV5-1 to TRBJ1-1; TRBD1 matches at 11 bases. The CDR3 is 17 residues long. V shed 3 bases and J 0 bases; nucleotides not matched to a gene: 7. Germline V gene lookup returns CDR1 SGHRS and CDR2 YFSETQ.

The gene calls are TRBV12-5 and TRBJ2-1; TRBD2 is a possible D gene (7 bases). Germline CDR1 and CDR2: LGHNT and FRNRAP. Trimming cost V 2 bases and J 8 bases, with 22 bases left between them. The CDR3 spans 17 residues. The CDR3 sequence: CASGLPRGGGRTYEQFF. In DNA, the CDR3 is TGTGCTAGTGGTTTGCCAAGGGGGGGCGGAAGAACGTATGAGCAGTTCTTC.

The CDR3 spells CASSLSRYQGGGYTF. The CDR3, as DNA: TGTGCCAGCAGCTTGAGTCGTTACCAGGGGGGTGGCTACACCTTC. The chain couples TRBV5-6 to TRBJ1-2, with 7 bases matching TRBD1. The germline V gene has CDR1 SGHDT and CDR2 YYEEEE. Unmatched junction bases numbered 10, after V lost 1 base and J lost 7 bases. The CDR3 has 15 amino acids.

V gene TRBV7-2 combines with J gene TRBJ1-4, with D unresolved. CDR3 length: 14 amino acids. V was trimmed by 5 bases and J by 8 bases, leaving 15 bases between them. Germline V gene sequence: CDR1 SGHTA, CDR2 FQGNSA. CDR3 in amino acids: CASSPTVTGEKLFF. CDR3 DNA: TGTGCCAGCAGCCCAACAGTAACGGGAGAAAAACTGTTTTTT.

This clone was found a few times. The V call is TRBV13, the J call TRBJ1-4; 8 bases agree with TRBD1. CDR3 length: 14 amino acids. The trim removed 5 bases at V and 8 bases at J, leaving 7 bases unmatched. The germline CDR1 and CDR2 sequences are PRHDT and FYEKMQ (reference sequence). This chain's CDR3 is CASSLTGVGEKLFF. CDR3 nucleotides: TGTGCCAGCAGCCTGACAGGGGTCGGGGAAAAACTGTTTTTT.

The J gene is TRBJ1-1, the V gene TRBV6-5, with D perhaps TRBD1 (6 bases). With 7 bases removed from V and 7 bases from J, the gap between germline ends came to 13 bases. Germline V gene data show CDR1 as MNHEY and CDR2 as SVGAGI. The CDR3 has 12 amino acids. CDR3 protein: CASTSPDSEAFF. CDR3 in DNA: TGTGCCAGCACTTCTCCGGACAGTGAAGCTTTCTTT.

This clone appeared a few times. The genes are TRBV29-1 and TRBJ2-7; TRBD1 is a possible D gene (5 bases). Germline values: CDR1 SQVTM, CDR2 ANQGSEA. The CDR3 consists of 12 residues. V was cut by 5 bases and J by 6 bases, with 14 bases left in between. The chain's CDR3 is CSVLSRVGEQYF. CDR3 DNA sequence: TGCAGCGTTCTTTCCAGGGTCGGCGAGCAGTACTTC.

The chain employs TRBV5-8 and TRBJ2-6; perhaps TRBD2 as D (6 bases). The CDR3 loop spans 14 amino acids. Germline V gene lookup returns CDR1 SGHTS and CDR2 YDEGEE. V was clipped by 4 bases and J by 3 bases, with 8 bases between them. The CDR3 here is CASSSGFGANVLTF. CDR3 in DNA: TGTGCCAGCAGCAGCGGGTTTGGGGCCAACGTCCTGACTTTC.

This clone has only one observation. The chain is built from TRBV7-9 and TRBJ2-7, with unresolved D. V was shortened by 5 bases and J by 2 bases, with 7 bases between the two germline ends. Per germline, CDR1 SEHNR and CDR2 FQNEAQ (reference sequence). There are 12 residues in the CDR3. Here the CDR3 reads CASSPSPYEQYF. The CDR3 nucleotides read TGTGCCAGCAGCCCAAGCCCCTACGAGCAGTACTTC.

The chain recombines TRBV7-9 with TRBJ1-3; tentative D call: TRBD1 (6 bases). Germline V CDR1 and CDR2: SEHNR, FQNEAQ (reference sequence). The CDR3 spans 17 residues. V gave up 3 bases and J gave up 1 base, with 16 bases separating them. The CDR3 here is CASSFMTGASSGNTIYF. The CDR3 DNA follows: TGTGCCAGCAGCTTTATGACAGGCGCATCTTCTGGAAACACCATATATTTT.

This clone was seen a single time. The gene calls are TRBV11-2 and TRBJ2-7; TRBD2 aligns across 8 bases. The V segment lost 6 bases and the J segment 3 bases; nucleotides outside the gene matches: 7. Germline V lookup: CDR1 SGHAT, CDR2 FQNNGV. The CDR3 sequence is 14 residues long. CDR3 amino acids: CASRYSGGDYEQYF. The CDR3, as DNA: TGTGCCAGCAGATACTCCGGGGGGGACTACGAGCAGTACTTC.

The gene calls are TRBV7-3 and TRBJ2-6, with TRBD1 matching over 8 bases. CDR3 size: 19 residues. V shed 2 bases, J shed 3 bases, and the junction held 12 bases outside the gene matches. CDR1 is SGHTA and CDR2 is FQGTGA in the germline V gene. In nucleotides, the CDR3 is TGTGCCAGCAGCTTAGGGAATAGGGCAGGGGGCTATGGGGCCAACGTCCTGACTTTC. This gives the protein CASSLGNRAGGYGANVLTF.

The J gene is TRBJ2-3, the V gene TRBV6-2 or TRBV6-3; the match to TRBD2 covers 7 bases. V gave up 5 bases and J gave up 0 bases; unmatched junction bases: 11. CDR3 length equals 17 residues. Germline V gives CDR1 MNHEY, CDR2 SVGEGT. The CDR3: CASSPPAGGGSTDTQYF. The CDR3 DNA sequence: TGTGCCAGCAGTCCGCCCGCCGGGGGAGGGAGCACAGATACGCAGTATTTT.

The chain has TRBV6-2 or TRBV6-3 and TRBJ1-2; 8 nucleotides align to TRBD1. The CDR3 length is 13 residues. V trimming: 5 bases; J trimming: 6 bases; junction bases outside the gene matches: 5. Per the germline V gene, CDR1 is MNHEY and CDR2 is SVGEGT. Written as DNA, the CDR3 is TGTGCCAGCAGTCGCCCGGACAGGGATGGCTACACCTTC. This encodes CASSRPDRDGYTF.

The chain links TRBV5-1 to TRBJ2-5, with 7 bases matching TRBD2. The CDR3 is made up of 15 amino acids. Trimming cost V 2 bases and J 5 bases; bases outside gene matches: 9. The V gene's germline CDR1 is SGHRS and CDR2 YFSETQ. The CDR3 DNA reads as TGCGCCAGCAGCTTAGCGGGAACGGCAAGGGAGACCCAGTACTTC. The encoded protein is CASSLAGTARETQYF.

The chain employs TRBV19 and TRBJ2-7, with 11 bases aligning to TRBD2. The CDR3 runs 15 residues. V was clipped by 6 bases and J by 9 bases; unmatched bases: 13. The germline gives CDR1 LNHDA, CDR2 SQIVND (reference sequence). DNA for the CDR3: TGTGCCAGTAGGACAGGGACTAGCGGATCCGAAGGGCAGTACTTC. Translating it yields CASRTGTSGSEGQYF.

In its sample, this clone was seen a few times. The CDR3 spells CASRTVGGTGRAFF. Written as DNA, the CDR3 is TGTGCCAGTAGGACGGTTGGTGGAACCGGGAGAGCTTTCTTT. The chain carries TRBV19 and TRBJ1-1; D is unclear. The CDR3 consists of 14 residues. Per the germline V gene, CDR1 is LNHDA and CDR2 is SQIVND (reference sequence). V lost 6 bases, J lost 10 bases, and 21 bases lay in between.

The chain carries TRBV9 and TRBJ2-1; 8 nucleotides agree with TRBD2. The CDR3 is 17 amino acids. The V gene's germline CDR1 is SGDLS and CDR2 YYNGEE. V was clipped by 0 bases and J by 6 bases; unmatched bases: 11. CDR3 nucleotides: TGTGCCAGCAGCGTAGGGGCAGCGGGAGAAGGGTCCAATGAGCAGTTCTTC. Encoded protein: CASSVGAAGEGSNEQFF.